This is a list of T cell receptor beta chains from one sample in a study of PD-1 blockade in classical Hodgkin lymphoma. Generated by immunoSEQ multiplex PCR, the TCRdb table keeps only in-frame clones and is missing some. Of approximately 65,000 clones listed, around 89% were seen once; the top ten hold around 13%. The sample consisted of peripheral blood mononuclear cells (PBMCs), taken at baseline. These receptors were collected from a human donor with classical Hodgkin lymphoma. Each CDR3 is given with its conserved first and last residue. Fields, in order: J gene, V gene, clone size, D gene, CDR3 DNA, CDR3 protein. D genes are given only for firm matches. Size values are once, few and many counts, or a class for expanded clones, and some rows have none.

TRBJ1-3 TRBV7-2 NA NA TGTGCCAGCAGCTTAGTGCAGATCGGAAACACCATATATTTT CASSLVQIGNTIYF
TRBJ2-3 TRBV5-1 NA TRBD2 TGCGCCAGCAGCTCTACCTTAGGCGGGGGGGGGCAGTATTTT CASSSTLGGGGQYF
TRBJ2-5 TRBV18 NA NA TGTGCCAGCTCACCACCCGCAGGATTAGAGACCCAGTACTTC CASSPPAGLETQYF
TRBJ2-5 TRBV15 NA NA TGTGCCACCAGCAGAGAGGGCAGCCAAGAGACCCAGTACTTC CATSREGSQETQYF
TRBJ1-1 TRBV6-4 NA NA TGTGCCAGCAGTGGGACAGCTGAAAACACTGAAGCTTTCTTT CASSGTAENTEAFF
TRBJ2-3 TRBV7-9 NA NA TGTGCCAGCAGCGCAACCGGTCCAGCTAGCACAGATACGCAGTATTTT CASSATGPASTDTQYF
TRBJ1-2 TRBV11-2 once NA TGTGCCAGCAGCTCCCCAGGGGAAAACTATGGCTACACCTTC CASSSPGENYGYTF
TRBJ1-2 TRBV27 NA NA TGTGCCAGCTACGACACCGCTTCTCTTTATGGCTACACCTTC CASYDTASLYGYTF
TRBJ1-2 TRBV27 NA NA TGTGCCAGCAGTTTACGCGAGGGGGACGGTGCTAACTATGGCTACACCTTC CASSLREGDGANYGYTF
TRBJ1-1 TRBV7-2 once TRBD1 TGTGCCAGCAGCCTGGGACAGGGCAACACTGAAGCTTTCTTT CASSLGQGNTEAFF
TRBJ2-7 TRBV7-3 medium-sized NA TGTGCCAGCAGCTCCCCTTACTTC CASSSPYF
TRBJ1-3 TRBV5-1 NA NA TGCGCCAGCAGCCCTCAGGTCGGGGGCGACACCATATATTTT CASSPQVGGDTIYF
TRBJ1-6 TRBV13 NA TRBD1 TGTGCCAGCAGCATAGGGGGCGCCTCCTATAATTCACCCCTCCACTTT CASSIGGASYNSPLHF